This entry features one TCR beta chain sequence. What it binds is not known. With sequencing, the targeted depth ranged from 1 in 200,000 to 1 in 1 million T cells. Method: immunoSEQ multiplex PCR; TCRdb's copy keeps in-frame clones and lacks some. The sample includes 150,000 to 200,000 clones, roughly 86% of them seen just once. This record belongs to a study of cytotoxic CD8 clonotypes in ibrutinib-treated CLL. This CDR3 has 17 amino acids. In germline, CDR1 is SGHRS, CDR2 YFSETQ. After removal of 6 bases from V and 4 bases from J, the junction contained 14 bases not matched to a gene. Overall study findings and caveats: Pretreatment clonality was elevated relative to age-matched healthy donors and paralleled circulating CD8+ T-cell counts. Upon ibrutinib response clonality rose, and upon progression it fell back toward baseline.

This clonotype was obtained from a human donor with chronic lymphocytic leukemia. This specimen was PBMCs, taken after 12 months of ibrutinib treatment. V is TRBV5-1 and J is TRBJ2-3; 10 bases agree with TRBD2. CDR3 loop: CASTKEASGGGADTQYF. CDR3 DNA: TGCGCCAGCACCAAGGAAGCTAGCGGGGGAGGAGCAGATACGCAGTATTTT.